Presented here are 5 T cell receptor beta chains from one specimen sequenced in a study of OX40 agonist ivuxolimab in advanced cancers. Generated by immunoSEQ multiplex PCR, the TCRdb table keeps only in-frame clones and is missing some. Of around 68,000 clones in the sample, roughly 86% were seen once. The material was CD4+ or CD8+ T cells sorted from blood, obtained in a trial of the OX40 agonist ivuxolimab. All receptors come from an adult with an advanced solid tumor such as melanoma, head and neck, liver or kidney cancer.

Points on this clone: This CDR3 is also generated by other DNA sequences in the sample. The chain is built from TRBV7-9 and TRBJ2-5; D is undetermined. This CDR3 has 11 amino acids. The V gene's germline CDR1 is SEHNR and CDR2 FQNEAQ (reference sequence). The ends were cut back, 3 bases at V and 3 bases at J, with 2 bases in the middle. The chain's CDR3 is CASSLKETQYF. In DNA form, the CDR3 reads TGTGCCAGCAGCTTGAAAGAGACCCAGTACTTC.

The chain carries TRBV18 and TRBJ2-4; D ambiguous. There are 14 residues in the CDR3. Per germline, CDR1 KGHSH and CDR2 LQKENI. The V end lost 0 bases, the J end lost 1 base, and 4 bases lay between the germline ends. DNA for the CDR3: TGTGCCAGCTCACCACCGGGGGCCAAAAACATTCAGTACTTC. Amino acid sequence: CASSPPGAKNIQYF.

The rearrangement joins TRBV7-6 to TRBJ1-5; possible D gene TRBD1, 6 bases. This CDR3 contains 17 residues. Germline CDR1 is SGHVS and CDR2 is FNYEAQ. Trimming cost V 1 base and J 1 base, with 14 bases left between them. In DNA form, the CDR3 reads TGTGCCAGCAGCTTAGAAGGGGGGGGAATGAGCAATCAGCCCCAGCATTTT. Amino acids: CASSLEGGGMSNQPQHF.

This CDR3 reads CASSLGRPTHGYTF. DNA for the CDR3: TGTGCCAGCAGCTTAGGGCGCCCCACTCATGGCTACACCTTC. The rearrangement joins TRBV7-9 to TRBJ1-2, with D unresolved. CDR1 is SEHNR, CDR2 FQNEAQ, per germline (reference sequence). The CDR3 sequence is 14 residues long. V was shortened by 1 base and J by 6 bases, with 12 bases between the two germline ends. Combining the CDR3 with reference TRBV7-9 and TRBJ1-2 gives the whole variable domain DTGVSQNPRHKITKRGQNVTFRCDPISEHNRLYWYRQTLGQGPEFLTYFQNEAQLEKSRLLSDRFSAERPKGSFSTLEIQRTEQGDSAMYLCASSLGRPTHGYTFGSGTRLTVV.

In its sample, this clone was seen once. This rearrangement joins TRBV5-4 to TRBJ2-3; no reliable D call. V was pared by 3 bases and J by 0 bases, with 14 bases between. This CDR3 is built from 16 residues. Germline lookup yields CDR1 SGHNT and CDR2 YYREEE (reference sequence). The CDR3, as DNA: TGTGCCAGCAGCTCTGAGGCAGGTAGGAGCACAGATACGCAGTATTTT. Its translation is CASSSEAGRSTDTQYF.